This section outlines one TCR beta chain sequence together with its context. The data originate from a study of blood T cell repertoires in COVID-19. Study at large: COVID-19 samples from acute and convalescent phases originated in the United States, Italy and Spain.

The CDR3 consists of 13 residues. CDR1 is ENHRY and CDR2 is SYGVKD in the germline V gene. Trimming cost V 11 bases and J 1 base, with 14 bases left between them. Under the authors' procedure: Scientists estimated how many nucleated cells there were by amplifying reference gene primers. The protocol was immunoSEQ multiplex PCR, while the TCRdb copy is restricted to in-frame clones and leaves out a portion. V and J calls and clone size are as listed in that table; D and trimming were resolved from the DNA. The sample lists some 150,000 clones, roughly 90% occurring once. The chain links TRBV10-3 to TRBJ1-1; TRBD1 might be the D (5 bases). This receptor was obtained from a woman aged 55-69 years with active or convalescent COVID-19. The sequenced sample was peripheral blood. CDR3 residues: CASRVMENTEAFF. Here the CDR3 DNA reads TGTGCCTCCAGGGTAATGGAGAACACTGAAGCTTTCTTT.